These 21 T cell receptor beta chains were sequenced from one sample in a study of Tregs in tolerant kidney transplant recipients. Produced via immunoSEQ multiplex PCR; TCRdb's table is partial and in-frame only. The sample has roughly 18,000 clones; roughly four fifths are singletons. The sequencing input was Tregs from blood. The receptors were gathered from a human donor in good health.

DNA for the CDR3: TGTGCCAGCAGTGAAGCGGTTGGGGGCTGGCAAGACGGCTACACCTTC. This translates into CASSEAVGGWQDGYTF. The gene calls are TRBV6-1 and TRBJ1-2; possibly TRBD1 for D (6 bases). The V end lost 0 bases, the J end lost 8 bases, and 19 bases lay between the germline ends. The CDR3 is made up of 16 amino acids. From germline, CDR1 is MNHNS and CDR2 SASEGT.

The chain couples TRBV7-2 to TRBJ2-3; D gene ambiguous. This CDR3 is 13 amino acids long. Trimming removed 5 bases at V and 6 bases at J, with 12 bases between. Germline CDR1 reads SGHTA; CDR2 reads FQGNSA. The CDR3 spells CASSSRGGDTQYF. For the CDR3, the DNA is TGTGCCAGCAGCAGTCGCGGTGGGGATACGCAGTATTTT.

This clone was counted between two and nine times. This chain uses TRBV6-5 with TRBJ1-4; 9 bases fit TRBD1. Trimming cost V 6 bases and J 10 bases; bases outside gene matches: 3. Germline V gene data show CDR1 as MNHEY and CDR2 as SVGAGI. The CDR3 has 12 residues. The CDR3 is CASRGQGGKLFF. The CDR3 bases are TGTGCCAGCAGGGGACAGGGAGGAAAACTGTTTTTT.

This clone was seen a handful of times. The chain is built from TRBV9 and TRBJ2-1; TRBD2 matches 13 bases. In germline, CDR1 is SGDLS, CDR2 YYNGEE. This CDR3 is built from 16 residues. J lost 4 bases, V lost 3 bases, and 4 bases had no gene match. The CDR3 is CASSEGTSGAYNEQFF. Here the CDR3 DNA reads TGTGCCAGCAGCGAGGGGACTAGCGGGGCATACAATGAGCAGTTCTTC.

The chain carries TRBV2 and TRBJ2-7; 8 bases match TRBD1. With 3 bases clipped from V and 2 bases from J, the junction kept 3 bases outside the gene matches. Germline loops: CDR1 SNHLY, CDR2 FYNNEI. The CDR3 is 14 amino acids. This CDR3 reads CASSDYRGTYEQYF. DNA for the CDR3: TGTGCCAGCAGTGATTACAGGGGGACCTACGAGCAGTACTTC.

The genes are TRBV19 and TRBJ1-4; perhaps TRBD1 as D (5 bases). CDR1 and CDR2 (germline): LNHDA, SQIVND (reference sequence). The CDR3 is 15 residues long. Trimming took off 3 bases at V and 3 bases at J, with 11 bases between the two ends. The CDR3 spells CASSITRVANEKLFF. For the CDR3, the DNA is TGTGCCAGTAGTATCACCAGGGTAGCTAATGAAAAACTGTTTTTT.

The chain uses TRBV14 and TRBJ2-1; 7 bases agree with TRBD2. Germline lookup yields CDR1 SGHDN and CDR2 FVKESK. The V segment lost 1 base and the J segment 4 bases; nucleotides outside the gene matches: 7. CDR3 length: 16 amino acids. In nucleotides, the CDR3 is TGTGCCAGCAGCCAAGGAGGCGGGAGCGCGTACAATGAGCAGTTCTTC. Translation gives CASSQGGGSAYNEQFF.

This chain connects TRBV2 to TRBJ2-5; the match to TRBD2 covers 7 bases. V lost 6 bases to trimming and J lost 1 base; unmatched junction nucleotides: 5. Germline assignment: CDR1 SNHLY and CDR2 FYNNEI. The CDR3 is made up of 14 amino acids. The CDR3 region is CASSELASQETQYF. The CDR3 DNA sequence: TGTGCCAGCAGCGAACTAGCGTCCCAAGAGACCCAGTACTTC.

The V and J genes are TRBV7-2 and TRBJ2-7, with 10 positions matching TRBD2. CDR3 size: 15 residues. Germline V gene sequence: CDR1 SGHTA, CDR2 FQGNSA. V lost 1 base to trimming and J lost 3 bases; unmatched junction nucleotides: 3. The CDR3 here is CASSLELAGIYEQYF. The DNA for the CDR3 is TGTGCCAGCAGCTTAGAACTAGCGGGAATCTACGAGCAGTACTTC.

This chain joins TRBV4-2 and TRBJ1-1; D might be TRBD1 (5 bases). Trimming removed 1 base at V and 8 bases at J, with 14 bases between. The germline gives CDR1 LGHNA, CDR2 YNFKEQ. This CDR3 comprises 14 residues. The CDR3 nucleotides read TGTGCCAGCAGCCAAGGGGTGGGGCCCGAGGAAGCTTTCTTT. The encoded protein is CASSQGVGPEEAFF.

V usage is TRBV5-1 and J usage is TRBJ1-4; D perhaps matches TRBD1 (6 bases). CDR1 is SGHRS and CDR2 is YFSETQ in the germline V gene. This CDR3 has 16 amino acids. Trimming left V 4 bases short and J 0 bases short, with 13 bases between. The chain's CDR3 is CASSPEGVATNEKLFF. The DNA for the CDR3 is TGCGCCAGCAGCCCCGAGGGGGTTGCAACTAATGAAAAACTGTTTTTT.

The chain recombines TRBV5-1 with TRBJ1-2, with TRBD1 matching 9 bases. The CDR3 sequence is 13 residues long. Germline V gene data show CDR1 as SGHRS and CDR2 as YFSETQ. The V segment lost 4 bases and the J segment 7 bases; nucleotides outside the gene matches: 5. CDR3 in amino acids: CASSLLTGGGYTF. The CDR3 DNA reads TGCGCCAGCAGCCTCCTGACAGGGGGTGGCTACACCTTC. The whole variable domain, remainder taken from reference TRBV5-1 and TRBJ1-2, is KAGVTQTPRYLIKTRGQQVTLSCSPISGHRSVSWYQQTPGQGLQFLFEYFSETQRNKGNFPGRFSGRQFSNSRSEMNVSTLELGDSALYLCASSLLTGGGYTFGSGTRLTVV.

The rearrangement joins TRBV13 to TRBJ1-2; D not certain. Germline V gene lookup returns CDR1 PRHDT and CDR2 FYEKMQ (reference sequence). V was shortened by 5 bases and J by 8 bases, with 15 bases between the two germline ends. The CDR3 is made up of 13 amino acids. CDR3 region: CASSLRSRWGYTF. The CDR3 DNA is TGTGCCAGCAGCCTACGATCTAGGTGGGGCTACACCTTC.

The chain links TRBV7-5 to TRBJ2-7; the DNA was not used to check the table's D call, TRBD1. TRBV7-5 is a pseudogene. The CDR3 spans 16 residues. The CDR3 DNA sequence: TGTGCCAGAACCGCCAACTCGGTGGGGGCGGAAAACGAGCAGTACTTC. This translates into CARTANSVGAENEQYF.

Comments on this clone: The same CDR3 also results from other DNA sequences found in this sample. V is TRBV13 and J is TRBJ2-3, with D unclear. Trimming cost V 5 bases and J 1 base, with 7 bases left between them. The CDR3 runs 13 residues. CDR1 is PRHDT, CDR2 FYEKMQ, per germline (reference sequence). DNA of the CDR3: TGTGCCAGCAGCCGAGGACGCACAGATACGCAGTATTTT. Encoded protein: CASSRGRTDTQYF.

The rearrangement links TRBV18 to TRBJ2-2; D is undetermined. The CDR3 length is 15 residues. Trimming cost V 4 bases and J 6 bases, with 15 bases left between them. Germline V lookup: CDR1 KGHSH, CDR2 LQKENI. The CDR3 loop reads CASSLFNSVAGELFF. DNA for the CDR3: TGTGCCAGCTCACTATTTAACAGTGTCGCCGGGGAGCTGTTTTTT.

This chain uses TRBV2 with TRBJ1-3; D perhaps matches TRBD1 (5 bases). CDR1 is SNHLY and CDR2 is FYNNEI in the germline V gene. The CDR3 sequence is 13 residues long. The ends were cut back, 5 bases at V and 8 bases at J, with 13 bases in the middle. CDR3 in amino acids: CASSLGRRDTIYF. The CDR3 bases are TGTGCCAGCAGTTTGGGACGCCGGGACACCATATATTTT.

The rearrangement uses TRBV7-3 and TRBJ1-1, with D possibly being TRBD1 (5 bases). This CDR3 region has 13 residues. V lost 6 bases to trimming and J lost 0 bases, with 8 bases between them. Germline V gives CDR1 SGHTA, CDR2 FQGTGA. This CDR3 reads CASRLTVNTEAFF. The CDR3 bases are TGTGCCAGCAGGTTGACAGTGAACACTGAAGCTTTCTTT.

The gene calls are TRBV10-1 and TRBJ2-1, with D perhaps given as TRBD1 or TRBD2 (5 bases each). The V end lost 6 bases, the J end lost 2 bases, and 20 bases lay between the germline ends. Looked up from germline, CDR1 is WNHNN and CDR2 is SYGVQD (reference sequence). The CDR3 totals 17 residues. The CDR3: CASRGERLAPPYNEQFF. The CDR3 DNA sequence: TGCGCCAGCAGGGGGGAACGATTAGCCCCACCCTACAATGAGCAGTTCTTC.

The rearrangement uses TRBV11-3 and TRBJ2-7, with 7 bases matching TRBD1. Germline values: CDR1 SGHNT, CDR2 YENEEA. V was clipped by 3 bases and J by 7 bases; unmatched bases: 15. This CDR3 spans 16 amino acids. The CDR3 DNA is TGTGCCAGCAGCTTTTGGGACAGCCCTACGCTCGAGGAGCAGTACTTC. This encodes CASSFWDSPTLEEQYF.

The V gene is TRBV5-1, the J gene TRBJ2-6; D gene ambiguous. Trimming removed 0 bases at V and 2 bases at J, with 6 bases between. The CDR3 extends over 15 amino acids. The V gene's germline CDR1 is SGHRS and CDR2 YFSETQ. The CDR3 protein is CASSLGGTGANVLTF. The CDR3 DNA follows: TGCGCCAGCAGCTTGGGGGGAACTGGGGCCAACGTCCTGACTTTC.